The 8 T cell receptor beta chains below come from one sample, sequenced in a study of CD8 T cells in Susac syndrome. RNA, at about 0.45 to 1 ug, was reverse transcribed with random hexamers. TCRdb re-analysed the immunoSEQ multiplex PCR reads in MiXCR, keeping a single row per CDR3 protein. The sample has some 140,000 distinct CDR3 sequences; 95% are singletons. The sequencing sample was made of CD8+ T cells from PBMCs. Receptors were obtained from a human donor with Susac syndrome.

The table lists this clonotype with a count of one. The V gene is TRBV9, the J gene TRBJ2-3; D is uncertain. Germline V CDR1 and CDR2: SGDLS, YYNGEE. The V and J ends lost 0 bases and 0 bases respectively, with 11 bases between them. CDR3 length equals 16 residues. This CDR3 reads CASSVEAAASTDTQYF. In nucleotides, the CDR3 is TGTGCCAGCAGCGTAGAAGCCGCAGCTAGCACAGATACGCAGTATTTT.

V usage is TRBV5-1 and J usage is TRBJ2-5; D is ambiguous. V lost 4 bases, J lost 8 bases, and 21 bases lay in between. CDR3 length: 15 amino acids. Germline CDR1 SGHRS, CDR2 YFSETQ. The chain's CDR3 is CASSVFSPASATQYF. The CDR3 coding sequence is TGCGCCAGCAGCGTATTCTCGCCGGCCAGCGCAACCCAGTACTTC.

This clonotype was counted a single time. The gene calls are TRBV5-6 and TRBJ2-1; 10 nucleotides match TRBD2. The CDR3 consists of 18 residues. The germline CDR1 and CDR2 sequences are SGHDT and YYEEEE. After removal of 4 bases from V and 6 bases from J, the junction contained 16 bases not matched to a gene. The CDR3 sequence: CASSPGVASGSGLNEQFF. DNA of the CDR3: TGTGCCAGCAGCCCCGGGGTCGCTAGCGGGAGCGGCCTCAATGAGCAGTTCTTC.

This clonotype was observed once. The rearrangement links TRBV25-1 to TRBJ2-7; D remains unclear. There are 13 residues in the CDR3. Germline V gene sequence: CDR1 MGHDK, CDR2 SYGVNS. Trimming pared 0 bases from V and 5 bases from J, leaving 8 bases between. In nucleotides, the CDR3 is TGTGCCAGCAGTGAATATGGGCAAAACGAGCAGTACTTC. Encoded protein: CASSEYGQNEQYF.

In its sample, this clonotype was seen once. This chain connects TRBV6-1 to TRBJ1-1; 10 positions match TRBD1. The CDR3 covers 14 residues. Germline V gene lookup returns CDR1 MNHNS and CDR2 SASEGT. The V segment lost 1 base and the J segment 5 bases; nucleotides outside the gene matches: 1. The CDR3 sequence: CASSEGTGGTEAFF. The CDR3 region has the DNA TGTGCCAGCAGTGAAGGGACAGGGGGTACTGAAGCTTTCTTT.

This clonotype occurred once. The chain employs TRBV3-1 and TRBJ1-2; D is possibly TRBD1 (6 bases). CDR1 is LGHDT, CDR2 YNNKEL, per germline (reference sequence). The CDR3 runs to 14 residues. Trimming removed 3 bases at V and 8 bases at J, with 16 bases between. CDR3: CASSHYRERQGYTF. The CDR3 DNA reads TGTGCCAGCAGCCATTACAGGGAAAGGCAAGGCTACACCTTC.

This chain connects TRBV7-3 to TRBJ1-1; D is unclear. This CDR3 is 15 amino acids long. V was clipped by 1 base and J by 0 bases, with 9 bases between them. CDR1 and CDR2 (germline): SGHTA, FQGTGA. The CDR3: CASSLISIMNTEAFF. The CDR3, as DNA: TGTGCCAGCAGCTTAATTTCGATAATGAACACTGAAGCTTTCTTT.

The V gene is TRBV13, the J gene TRBJ1-2, with TRBD1 as a possible D gene (5 bases). CDR3 size: 12 residues. Trimming took 5 bases from V and 5 from J, leaving 9 bases between them. Per germline, CDR1 PRHDT and CDR2 FYEKMQ (reference sequence). CDR3 amino acids: CASSLGTYGYTF. In nucleotides, the CDR3 is TGTGCCAGCAGCCTTGGGACTTATGGCTACACCTTC.